This T cell receptor (beta chain) stems from a study of Tregs in tolerant kidney transplant recipients (dated by TCRdb to between 2018 and 2021). Context from the whole study: The transplants used related donors along with nonmyeloablative bone marrow transplantation, and in the human trials mixed chimerism was transient. The study applied TCRbeta sequencing to find donor-specific regulatory T cells before combined kidney and bone marrow transplantation and then followed those same cells after transplant.

Genomic DNA was extracted from sorted cells with the QIAGEN DNeasy Blood and Tissue Kit for TCRbeta CDR3 sequencing. High-throughput TCRbeta CDR3 sequencing was carried out commercially through immunoSEQ, with PCR amplification with bias correction and internal controls included. In the original analysis: Unique productive TCRbeta sequences were defined by CDR3 nucleotide sequence where primers matched, and otherwise by CDR3 amino acid sequence together with Vbeta and Jbeta genes. Sorting error was corrected by removing sequences shared between sorted populations at a frequency ratio of 2:1 or less, and the remaining shared sequences were assigned to the higher population. A sequence was defined as donor-reactive if the sequence was expanded at least 5-fold in CFSE-low cells compared with unstimulated cells and had a frequency of at least 0.01% in CFSE-low cells. Repertoire divergence was quantified by Jensen-Shannon divergence calculated from the top 100 TCRbeta sequences ranked by frequency. For samples with multiple sequencing runs, sorting error was corrected separately for each run before the runs were pooled. In TCRdb, the immuneACCESS table is reduced to in-frame sequences with V and J assigned. These tables do not hold every clone; where another copy was compared, an unresolved V gene accounts for under half, and the others remain unexplained. D and trimming come from the DNA, and the V and J calls and clone size come from that table. The sample table records about 83,000 clones; 95% to 98% of these occur just once. The ten most abundant clones make up 0.56% of the sample.

Worth noting for this clone: Which antigen it targets is not known. Base-call qualities are not available, and no considerably larger clone is one nucleotide away.

The cysteine opens and the phenylalanine closes a CDR3 of 16 amino acids. Just the 48-base CDR3 DNA is kept, in frame starting at base 1. The germline V gene yields SGHRS for CDR1 and YFSETQ for CDR2. The junction shows trimming of 3 bases on V and 0 bases on J, and the gene matches do not reach 7 bases of it. According to the study, the label for this sample's time point signals: blood sample drawn before combined kidney and bone marrow transplant. Unstimulated Tregs (CD4+CD25+CD127-), CD4+ non-Tregs (CD4+CD25-), CD4 and CD8 cells were FACS-sorted from thawed PBMCs. Patients were 4 combined kidney and bone marrow transplant recipients from the ITN036ST trial, and only these trial subjects had samples available. Healthy control blood was separated into PBMCs by Ficoll density gradient and cryopreserved, and patient PBMCs were collected both before and after transplant. What the authors observed across the whole study: Biological reproducibility was not directly addressed, though technical replication error appeared minimal. For some patients the PCR primers changed over time, which made it impossible to compare the samples from those patients at the nucleotide level. Expanding Tregs with activated donor B cells appeared to identify the most biologically relevant and donor-specific TCRbeta repertoire. Because only a small number of patients were included, the study had limitations, and the results will need to be validated in larger populations as well as under other immunosuppression protocols. In tolerant patients, the expansion of donor-specific Tregs was greater than global Treg expansion, suggesting that the expansion was antigen-driven rather than nonspecific.

The sequencing here drew on CD4+ T cells from blood, taken before the transplant. The V gene is TRBV5-1 and the J gene is TRBJ1-1; 8 central nucleotides agree with TRBD1. This TCR came from a human donor who received a combined kidney and bone marrow transplant. The nucleotide sequence reads TGCGCCAGCAGCTCCGGACAGGGAGGGGTGAACACTGAAGCTTTCTTT. It translates to CASSSGQGGVNTEAFF.